The present TCR beta chain was sequenced within a study of blood T cell repertoires in COVID-19 (TCRdb year 2020). Regarding the study in general: Samples covering the acute and convalescent phases of COVID-19 were provided by collaborators in the United States, Italy and Spain. The prospective study material was composed of cDNA or gDNA derived from T cells, B-cell-depleted T cells, or PBMCs. Deeply sampled blood TCRbeta repertoires from subjects exposed to, actively infected with, or recovered from COVID-19 were included in the dataset. The repertoires were made available in a free public database intended to serve as a resource for research on the immune response to SARS-CoV-2. Samples came from the ongoing ImmuneRACE study (first 160 participants) plus 1,254 subjects from 6 global collaborators. Sample metadata almost always included a de-identified subject ID, COVID-19 status, age in years and sex. Where HLA class I and class II types were available, the types were taken from metadata supplied by the sample provider, not from assay-based typing.

The collaborating institutions used their own protocols to collect whole blood in K2EDTA tubes. Collaborator samples were shipped for TCRbeta analysis as frozen whole blood, isolated PBMCs, or DNA extracted from either sample type. What the study reported, not specific to this receptor: The amount of clinical and demographic metadata varied by source and participant and was provided uncurated.

TCRbeta CDR3 regions were amplified from genomic DNA by means of the immunoSEQ Assay, a bias-controlled multiplex PCR. The authors' analysis ran thus. The number of nucleated cells in each sample was estimated by amplification of reference gene primers within the assay. To quantify the absolute abundance of each unique TCRbeta CDR3 rearrangement, sequence reads were collapsed and filtered. Productive Simpson clonality was computed per sample as the square root of Simpson's diversity index over productive rearrangements. Drawn from immuneACCESS, this table holds only the in-frame rearrangements with V and J called that TCRdb kept. Clones are partly lost; checked studies trace under half to an unresolved V gene and leave the rest unexplained. The DNA gave D and trimming, while V, J and clone size come from that table. The sample table contains about 64,000 clones; only one count was recorded for roughly 93% of them. The top ten constitute 1.5% to 2% of the sample.

As concerns this clone: No antigen is known for it. Base-call qualities are not available, and no considerably larger clone is one nucleotide away.

V lost 5 bases and J lost 6 bases; the stretch between them is 4 bases long. CDR1 and CDR2 (MNHEY, SVGAGI) derive from the germline V gene. Reading from cysteine to phenylalanine, the CDR3 counts 11 amino acids. This entry keeps only the CDR3 DNA: 33 bases, framed from base 1. The rearranged segments are TRBV6-5 and TRBJ2-2; no D gene call is confident. Sample: peripheral blood. The sequence came from a human donor in a cohort sampled during active COVID-19. CDR3 loop: CASSRAGELFF. At the DNA level, the sequence is TGTGCCAGCAGTCGTGCCGGGGAGCTGTTTTTT.